Listed below are T cell receptor beta chains from one sample, sequenced in a study of blood T cell repertoires in COVID-19. The assay was immunoSEQ multiplex PCR, and TCRdb's table has in-frame clones only and misses some. The sample has 50,000 or so clones, about 83% seen once. Sequences were obtained from peripheral blood. The source of these receptors is a man in his forties with active COVID-19. Both conserved end residues are part of each CDR3. The D gene is left open where the match is weak. Some rows have no size entry. The others give once, few or many, or a class for an expanded clone.

v_call: TRBV6-5
j_call: TRBJ2-7
d_call: -
clone_size: few
cdr3_aa: CASLIGGQPYEQYF
cdr3_nt: TGTGCCAGCCTAATCGGGGGACAGCCATACGAGCAGTACTTC

v_call: TRBV7-8
j_call: TRBJ2-7
d_call: TRBD2
clone_size: -
cdr3_aa: CASSLAGSGSLNEQYF
cdr3_nt: TGTGCCAGCAGCTTAGCGGGAAGCGGGAGTTTAAACGAGCAGTACTTC

v_call: TRBV28
j_call: TRBJ2-7
d_call: TRBD2
clone_size: once
cdr3_aa: CASSILAGGLKYEQYF
cdr3_nt: TGTGCCAGCAGCATTCTAGCGGGAGGCCTGAAATACGAGCAGTACTTC

v_call: TRBV5-1
j_call: TRBJ2-3
d_call: TRBD2
clone_size: -
cdr3_aa: CASSLQGGTDTQYF
cdr3_nt: TGCGCCAGCAGCTTGCAGGGAGGGACAGATACGCAGTATTTT

v_call: TRBV7-3
j_call: TRBJ2-1
d_call: -
clone_size: many
cdr3_aa: CASSLGSYNEQFF
cdr3_nt: TGTGCCAGCAGTCTAGGCTCCTACAATGAGCAGTTCTTC

v_call: TRBV5-1
j_call: TRBJ2-6
d_call: TRBD1
clone_size: -
cdr3_aa: CASPDRGRLSGANVLTF
cdr3_nt: TGCGCCAGCCCGGACAGGGGCCGTCTCTCTGGGGCCAACGTCCTGACTTTC

v_call: TRBV4-1
j_call: TRBJ2-1
d_call: TRBD2
clone_size: -
cdr3_aa: CASSHRLAGVDNEQFF
cdr3_nt: TGCGCCAGCAGCCACCGACTAGCGGGAGTAGACAATGAGCAGTTCTTC

v_call: TRBV18
j_call: TRBJ2-1
d_call: -
clone_size: -
cdr3_aa: CASSPASVNEQFF
cdr3_nt: TGTGCCAGCTCACCAGCTAGTGTCAATGAGCAGTTCTTC

v_call: TRBV15
j_call: TRBJ1-2
d_call: -
clone_size: -
cdr3_aa: CATSRKTASNYGYTF
cdr3_nt: TGTGCCACCAGCAGAAAGACAGCTTCTAACTATGGCTACACCTTC

v_call: TRBV25-1
j_call: TRBJ1-1
d_call: TRBD1
clone_size: -
cdr3_aa: CASSVWTGGANTEAFF
cdr3_nt: TGTGCCAGCAGTGTTTGGACAGGGGGCGCGAACACTGAAGCTTTCTTT

v_call: TRBV20-1
j_call: TRBJ1-5
d_call: -
clone_size: -
cdr3_aa: CSASGQGLSNQPQHF
cdr3_nt: TGCAGTGCTAGTGGCCAGGGGTTGAGCAATCAGCCCCAGCATTTT

v_call: TRBV5-5
j_call: TRBJ1-1
d_call: -
clone_size: once
cdr3_aa: CASSVLDQGSTEAFF
cdr3_nt: TGTGCCAGCAGCGTCCTGGATCAGGGGAGTACTGAAGCTTTCTTT

v_call: TRBV28
j_call: TRBJ2-2
d_call: -
clone_size: -
cdr3_aa: CASSLGQGNTGELFF
cdr3_nt: TGTGCCAGCAGTTTGGGGCAGGGCAACACCGGGGAGCTGTTTTTT

v_call: TRBV27
j_call: TRBJ2-1
d_call: TRBD2
clone_size: few
cdr3_aa: CASSRGLAIDDEQFF
cdr3_nt: TGTGCCAGCAGCCGAGGACTAGCTATTGATGACGAGCAGTTCTTC

v_call: TRBV27
j_call: TRBJ2-7
d_call: TRBD2
clone_size: -
cdr3_aa: CASSSLLSYSGSQGEQYF
cdr3_nt: TGTGCCAGCAGTTCTCTCCTATCCTATAGCGGGAGCCAAGGGGAGCAGTACTTC

v_call: TRBV10-3
j_call: TRBJ2-3
d_call: -
clone_size: -
cdr3_aa: CAISEEADTQYF
cdr3_nt: TGTGCCATCAGTGAAGAGGCAGATACGCAGTATTTT

v_call: TRBV5-1
j_call: TRBJ2-2
d_call: -
clone_size: -
cdr3_aa: CASSLLSQGPSTGELFF
cdr3_nt: TGCGCCAGCAGCTTGCTTTCACAGGGTCCCAGCACCGGGGAGCTGTTTTTT

v_call: TRBV28
j_call: TRBJ2-5
d_call: -
clone_size: many
cdr3_aa: CASSPPRGQRLETQYF
cdr3_nt: TGTGCCAGCAGTCCCCCGCGGGGACAGAGGCTTGAGACCCAGTACTTC

v_call: TRBV24-1
j_call: TRBJ2-5
d_call: TRBD2
clone_size: -
cdr3_aa: CATSDSTSAQETQYF
cdr3_nt: TGTGCCACCAGTGACTCTACTAGCGCCCAAGAGACCCAGTACTTC

v_call: TRBV30
j_call: TRBJ1-4
d_call: TRBD1
clone_size: -
cdr3_aa: CAWSVGEGTGNEKLFF
cdr3_nt: TGTGCCTGGAGTGTTGGGGAAGGGACAGGCAATGAAAAACTGTTTTTT